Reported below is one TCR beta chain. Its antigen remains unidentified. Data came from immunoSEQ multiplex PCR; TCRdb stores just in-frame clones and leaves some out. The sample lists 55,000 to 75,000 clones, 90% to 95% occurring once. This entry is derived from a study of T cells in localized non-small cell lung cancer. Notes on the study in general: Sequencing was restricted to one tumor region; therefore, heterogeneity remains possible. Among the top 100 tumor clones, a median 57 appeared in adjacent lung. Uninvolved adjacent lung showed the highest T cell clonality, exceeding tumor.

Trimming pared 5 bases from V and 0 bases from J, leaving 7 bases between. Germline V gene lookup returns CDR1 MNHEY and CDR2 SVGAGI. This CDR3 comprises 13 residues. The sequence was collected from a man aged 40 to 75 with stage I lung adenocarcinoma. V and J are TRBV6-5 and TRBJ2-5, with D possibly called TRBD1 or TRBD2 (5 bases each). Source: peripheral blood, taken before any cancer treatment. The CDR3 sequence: CASSRDHQETQYF. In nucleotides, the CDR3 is TGTGCCAGCAGTCGGGACCACCAAGAGACCCAGTACTTC.